Below, 5 T cell receptor beta chains from the same sample are listed, as sequenced in a study of T-cell memory formation after mild COVID-19. TCRdb recomputed calls from the 5' RACE reads with MiXCR, one row per CDR3 protein. The sample lists 120,000 to 150,000 distinct CDR3 sequences, about a fifth occurring once. Sequences were obtained from PBMCs or a T cell subset sorted from them (not recorded which). Receptors were obtained from an adult woman who had mild COVID-19 (a few samples of this study predate the infection). Cell type and time point are not known.

This clonotype was seen only a few times. V usage is TRBV7-8 and J usage is TRBJ2-1; D gene unclear. Germline values: CDR1 SGHVS, CDR2 FQNEAQ. The CDR3 loop spans 11 amino acids. V lost 5 bases to trimming and J lost 7 bases, with 6 bases between them. CDR3 amino acids: CASSRRNEQFF. The CDR3 DNA is TGTGCCAGCAGCCGCCGAAATGAGCAGTTCTTC.

The chain joins TRBV20-1 to TRBJ2-7; 10 bases map to TRBD2. Per the germline V gene, CDR1 is DFQATT and CDR2 is SNEGSKA (reference sequence). CDR3 length equals 13 residues. Trimming removed 6 bases from V and 4 bases from J; junction bases left unmatched: 6. This CDR3 reads CSAKAGGPYEQYF. The CDR3 DNA reads TGCAGTGCCAAAGCGGGAGGGCCGTACGAGCAGTACTTC.

This clonotype was picked up a small number of times. The chain is built from TRBV9 and TRBJ1-2; no definite D call. The germline V and J ends were trimmed by 7 bases and 4 bases, with 14 bases remaining between them. In germline, CDR1 is SGDLS, CDR2 YYNGEE. The CDR3 extends over 13 amino acids. In nucleotides, the CDR3 is TGTGCCAGCCATAGTACCAGTACCTATGGCTACACCTTC. Translating gives CASHSTSTYGYTF.

This clonotype came up a few times. The chain uses TRBV7-2 and TRBJ2-3, with 11 positions matching TRBD2. The germline gives CDR1 SGHTA, CDR2 FQGNSA. V lost 2 bases, J lost 4 bases, and 11 bases stayed unmatched. CDR3 length: 18 residues. The CDR3 loop is CASSLFGLAGGGADTQYF. The CDR3 region has the DNA TGTGCCAGCAGCTTATTCGGGCTAGCGGGAGGTGGGGCAGATACGCAGTATTTT.

This CDR3 is CAISGDRDGYTF. In DNA form, the CDR3 reads TGTGCCATCAGCGGAGACAGGGATGGCTACACCTTC. V and J are TRBV10-3 and TRBJ1-2; TRBD1 matches 7 bases. Looked up from germline, CDR1 is ENHRY and CDR2 is SYGVKD. With V trimmed by 6 bases and J by 6 bases, 4 bases remained unmatched. The CDR3 has 12 amino acids.